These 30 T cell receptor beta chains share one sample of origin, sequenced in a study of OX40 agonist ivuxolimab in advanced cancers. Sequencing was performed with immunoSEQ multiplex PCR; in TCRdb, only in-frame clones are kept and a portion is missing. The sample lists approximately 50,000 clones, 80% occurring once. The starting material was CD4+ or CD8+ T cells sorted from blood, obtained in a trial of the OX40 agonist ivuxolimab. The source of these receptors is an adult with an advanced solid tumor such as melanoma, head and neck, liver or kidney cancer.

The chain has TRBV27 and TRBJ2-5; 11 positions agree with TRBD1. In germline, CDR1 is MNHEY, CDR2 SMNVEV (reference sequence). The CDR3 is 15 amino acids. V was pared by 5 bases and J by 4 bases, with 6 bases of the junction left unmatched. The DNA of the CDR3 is TGTGCCAGCAGTGTGGGACAGGGGGTGGGAGAGACCCAGTACTTC. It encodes CASSVGQGVGETQYF.

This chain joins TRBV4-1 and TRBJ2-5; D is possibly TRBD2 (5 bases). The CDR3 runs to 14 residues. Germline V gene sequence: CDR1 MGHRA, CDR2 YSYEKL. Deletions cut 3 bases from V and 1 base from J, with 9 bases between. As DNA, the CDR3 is TGCGCCAGCAGCCAGCCGGGAACCCAAGAGACCCAGTACTTC. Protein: CASSQPGTQETQYF.

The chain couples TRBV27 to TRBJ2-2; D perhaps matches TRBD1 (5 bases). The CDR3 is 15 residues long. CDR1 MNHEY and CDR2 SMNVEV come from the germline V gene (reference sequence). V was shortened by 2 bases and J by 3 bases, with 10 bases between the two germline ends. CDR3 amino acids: CASSLRGRDTGELFF. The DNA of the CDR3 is TGTGCCAGCAGTTTAAGGGGCAGGGACACCGGGGAGCTGTTTTTT.

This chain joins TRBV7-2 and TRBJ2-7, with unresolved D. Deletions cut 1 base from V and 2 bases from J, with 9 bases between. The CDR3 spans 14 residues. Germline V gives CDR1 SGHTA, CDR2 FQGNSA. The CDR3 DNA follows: TGTGCCAGCAGCTTAGGGGCCAGGCCCTACGAGCAGTACTTC. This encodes CASSLGARPYEQYF. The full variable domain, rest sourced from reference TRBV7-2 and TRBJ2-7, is GAGVSQSPSNKVTEKGKDVELRCDPISGHTALYWYRQSLGQGLEFLIYFQGNSAPDKSGLPSDRFSAERTGGSVSTLTIQRTQQEDSAVYLCASSLGARPYEQYFGPGTRLTVT.

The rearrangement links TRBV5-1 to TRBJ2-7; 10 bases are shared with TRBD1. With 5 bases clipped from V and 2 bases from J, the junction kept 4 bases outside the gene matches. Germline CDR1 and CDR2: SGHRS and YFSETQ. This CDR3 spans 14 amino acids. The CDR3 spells CASSRDRGTYEQYF. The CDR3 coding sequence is TGCGCCAGCAGTCGGGACAGGGGAACCTACGAGCAGTACTTC.

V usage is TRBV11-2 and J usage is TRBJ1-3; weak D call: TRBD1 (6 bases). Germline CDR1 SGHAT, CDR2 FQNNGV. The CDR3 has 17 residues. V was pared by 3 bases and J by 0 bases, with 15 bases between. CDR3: CASSFGGGRLSGNTIYF. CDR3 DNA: TGTGCCAGCAGCTTTGGGGGGGGGCGCCTCTCTGGAAACACCATATATTTT.

The CDR3 nucleotides are TGTGCCAGCAGCTTGGCCTGGCGGGAGGGCCCGGGGAGTGAGCAGTTCTTC. Translation: CASSLAWREGPGSEQFF. The V and J genes are TRBV5-5 and TRBJ2-1; TRBD2 aligns across 9 bases. The CDR3 contains 17 residues. Germline assignment: CDR1 SGHKS and CDR2 YYEKEE (reference sequence). V dropped 0 bases and J dropped 9; count of bases not matched to a gene: 13.

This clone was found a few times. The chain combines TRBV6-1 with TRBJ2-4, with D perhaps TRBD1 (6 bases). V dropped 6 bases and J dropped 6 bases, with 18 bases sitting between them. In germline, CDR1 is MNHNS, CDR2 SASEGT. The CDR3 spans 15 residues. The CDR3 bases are TGTGCCAGCAGCCAAAGCGGACAGAGGATAAACATTCAGTACTTC. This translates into CASSQSGQRINIQYF.

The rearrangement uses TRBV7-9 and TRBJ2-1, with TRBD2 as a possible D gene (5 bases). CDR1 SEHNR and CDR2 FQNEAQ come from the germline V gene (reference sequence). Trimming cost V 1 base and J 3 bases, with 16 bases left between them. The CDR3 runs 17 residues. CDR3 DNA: TGTGCCAGCAGCTTAGTTCGACTACTTGGATACTACAATGAGCAGTTCTTC. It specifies CASSLVRLLGYYNEQFF.

CDR3 bases: TGTGCCAGCAGCCTGGGACAGGGGGCTTTGGCAGATACGCAGTATTTT. It encodes CASSLGQGALADTQYF. The V and J genes are TRBV5-4 and TRBJ2-3, with 12 bases identical to TRBD1. CDR1 SGHNT and CDR2 YYREEE come from the germline V gene (reference sequence). The CDR3 runs to 16 residues. J gave up 4 bases and V 4 bases, and 7 bases lay outside the gene matches.

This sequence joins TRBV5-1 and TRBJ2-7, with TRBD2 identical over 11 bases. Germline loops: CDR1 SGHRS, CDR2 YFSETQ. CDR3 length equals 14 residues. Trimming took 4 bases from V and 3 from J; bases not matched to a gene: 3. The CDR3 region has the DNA TGCGCCAGCAGCCCGGGGACTAGCGGCTACGAGCAGTACTTC. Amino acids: CASSPGTSGYEQYF.

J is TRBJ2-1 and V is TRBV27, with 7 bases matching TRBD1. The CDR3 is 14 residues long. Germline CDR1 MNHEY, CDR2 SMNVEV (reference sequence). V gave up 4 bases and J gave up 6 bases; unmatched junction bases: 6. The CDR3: CASSSYRGSNEQFF. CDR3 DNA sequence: TGTGCCAGCAGTTCCTACAGGGGCAGCAATGAGCAGTTCTTC.

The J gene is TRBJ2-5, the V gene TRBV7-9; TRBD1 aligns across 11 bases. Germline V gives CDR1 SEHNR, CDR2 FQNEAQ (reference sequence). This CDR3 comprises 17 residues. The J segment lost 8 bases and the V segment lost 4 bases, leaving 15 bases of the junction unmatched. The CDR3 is CASSSSGTGGPRGTQYF. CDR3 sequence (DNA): TGTGCCAGCAGCTCCAGCGGGACAGGGGGTCCAAGAGGTACCCAGTACTTC.

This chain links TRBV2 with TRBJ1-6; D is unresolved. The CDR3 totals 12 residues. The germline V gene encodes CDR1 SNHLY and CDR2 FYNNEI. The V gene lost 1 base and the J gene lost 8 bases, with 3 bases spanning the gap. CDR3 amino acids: CASSEGYSPLHF. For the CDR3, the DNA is TGTGCCAGCAGTGAAGGGTATTCACCCCTCCACTTT.

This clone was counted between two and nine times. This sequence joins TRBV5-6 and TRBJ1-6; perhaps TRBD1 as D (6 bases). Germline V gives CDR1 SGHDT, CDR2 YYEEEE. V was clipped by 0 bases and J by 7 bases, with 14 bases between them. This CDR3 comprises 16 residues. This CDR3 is CASSLEGGRVNSPLHF. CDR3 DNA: TGTGCCAGCAGCTTGGAAGGGGGGCGCGTCAATTCACCCCTCCACTTT.

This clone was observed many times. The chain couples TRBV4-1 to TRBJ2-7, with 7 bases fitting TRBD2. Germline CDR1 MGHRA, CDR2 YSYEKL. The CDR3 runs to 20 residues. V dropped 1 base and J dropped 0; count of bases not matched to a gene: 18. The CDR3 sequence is CASSQVALRGLGTYSYEQYF. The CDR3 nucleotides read TGCGCCAGCAGCCAAGTAGCCCTTCGAGGACTAGGGACTTACTCCTACGAGCAGTACTTC.

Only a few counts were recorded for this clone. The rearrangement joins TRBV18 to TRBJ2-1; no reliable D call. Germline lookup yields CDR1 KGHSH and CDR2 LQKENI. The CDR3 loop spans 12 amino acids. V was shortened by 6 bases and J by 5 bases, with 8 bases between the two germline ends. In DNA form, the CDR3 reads TGTGCCAGCTCGTACAGAAACAATGAGCAGTTCTTC. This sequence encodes CASSYRNNEQFF.

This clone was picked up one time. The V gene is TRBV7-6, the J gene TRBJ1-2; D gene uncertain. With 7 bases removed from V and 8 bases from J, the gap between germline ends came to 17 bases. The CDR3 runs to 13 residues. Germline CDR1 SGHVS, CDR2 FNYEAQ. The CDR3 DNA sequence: TGTGCCAGCACCCAGAGCCCCGGGGTCGGCTACACCTTC. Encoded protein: CASTQSPGVGYTF.

The CDR3 region has the DNA TGCGCCAGCAGCTCCCCATCCGGAGTACGGGACACTGAAGCTTTCTTT. Its translation is CASSSPSGVRDTEAFF. This sequence joins TRBV5-1 and TRBJ1-1; D gene uncertain. V lost 3 bases, J lost 3 bases, and 18 bases lay in between. In germline, CDR1 is SGHRS, CDR2 YFSETQ. This CDR3 spans 16 amino acids.

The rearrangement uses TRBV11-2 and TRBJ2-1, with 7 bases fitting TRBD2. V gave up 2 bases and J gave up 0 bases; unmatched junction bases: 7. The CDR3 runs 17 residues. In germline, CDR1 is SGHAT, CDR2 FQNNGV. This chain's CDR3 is CASSLSGLAASYNEQFF. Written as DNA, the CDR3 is TGTGCCAGCAGCTTATCGGGGCTAGCGGCCTCCTACAATGAGCAGTTCTTC.

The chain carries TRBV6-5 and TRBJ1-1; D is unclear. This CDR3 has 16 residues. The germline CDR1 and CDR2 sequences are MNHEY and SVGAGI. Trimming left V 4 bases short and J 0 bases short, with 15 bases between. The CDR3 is CASSSLTGSMNTEAFF. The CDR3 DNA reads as TGTGCCAGCAGTTCGCTGACGGGCAGCATGAACACTGAAGCTTTCTTT.

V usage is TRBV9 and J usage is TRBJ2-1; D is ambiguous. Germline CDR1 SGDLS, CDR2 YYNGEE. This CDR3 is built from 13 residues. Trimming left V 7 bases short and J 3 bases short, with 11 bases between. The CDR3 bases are TGTGCCAGCTTACCCCTCTGCTACAATGAGCAGTTCTTC. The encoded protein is CASLPLCYNEQFF.

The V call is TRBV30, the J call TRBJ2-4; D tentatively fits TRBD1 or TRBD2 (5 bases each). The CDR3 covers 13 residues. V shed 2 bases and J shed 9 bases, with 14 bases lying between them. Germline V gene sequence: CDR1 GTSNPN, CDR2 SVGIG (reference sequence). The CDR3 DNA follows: TGTGCCTGGAGTCCAGGGAGCGCGGGCATTCAGTACTTC. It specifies CAWSPGSAGIQYF.

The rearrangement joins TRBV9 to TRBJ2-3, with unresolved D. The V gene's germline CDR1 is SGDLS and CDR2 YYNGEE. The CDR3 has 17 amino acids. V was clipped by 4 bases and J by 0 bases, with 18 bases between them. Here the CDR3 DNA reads TGTGCCAGCAGCCCAAAGGACCGGCCCGGTAGCACAGATACGCAGTATTTT. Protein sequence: CASSPKDRPGSTDTQYF.

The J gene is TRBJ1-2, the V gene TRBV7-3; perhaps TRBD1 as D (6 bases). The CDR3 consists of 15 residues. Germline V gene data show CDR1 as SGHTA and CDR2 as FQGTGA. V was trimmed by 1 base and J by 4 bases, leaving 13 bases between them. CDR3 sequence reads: CASSLRGRAAYGYTF. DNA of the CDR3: TGTGCCAGCAGCTTAAGGGGGCGGGCAGCCTATGGCTACACCTTC.

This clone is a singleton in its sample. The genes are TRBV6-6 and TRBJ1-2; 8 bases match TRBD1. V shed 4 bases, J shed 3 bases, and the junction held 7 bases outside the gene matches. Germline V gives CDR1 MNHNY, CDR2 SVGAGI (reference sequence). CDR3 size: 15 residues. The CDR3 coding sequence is TGTGCCAGCAGTTTCAACCCGGACAGGGACTATGGCTACACCTTC. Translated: CASSFNPDRDYGYTF.

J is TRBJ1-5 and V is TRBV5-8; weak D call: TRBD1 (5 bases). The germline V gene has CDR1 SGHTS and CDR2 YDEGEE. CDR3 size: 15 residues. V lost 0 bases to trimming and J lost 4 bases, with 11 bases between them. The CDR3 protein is CASSLVGGRNQPQHF. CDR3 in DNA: TGTGCCAGCAGCTTGGTCGGGGGGAGGAATCAGCCCCAGCATTTT.

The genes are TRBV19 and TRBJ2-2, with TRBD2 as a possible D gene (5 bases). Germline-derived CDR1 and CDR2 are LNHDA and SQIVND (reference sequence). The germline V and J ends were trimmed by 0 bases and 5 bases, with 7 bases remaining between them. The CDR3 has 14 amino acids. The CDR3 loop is CASSIDRGTGELFF. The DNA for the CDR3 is TGTGCCAGTAGTATAGATCGGGGTACCGGGGAGCTGTTTTTT.

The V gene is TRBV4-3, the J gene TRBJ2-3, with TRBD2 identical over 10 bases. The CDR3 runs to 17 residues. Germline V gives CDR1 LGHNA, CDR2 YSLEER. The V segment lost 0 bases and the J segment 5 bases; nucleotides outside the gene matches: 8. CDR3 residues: CASSQEGAAGGLDTQYF. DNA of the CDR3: TGCGCCAGCAGCCAAGAAGGGGCAGCGGGGGGGCTAGATACGCAGTATTTT.

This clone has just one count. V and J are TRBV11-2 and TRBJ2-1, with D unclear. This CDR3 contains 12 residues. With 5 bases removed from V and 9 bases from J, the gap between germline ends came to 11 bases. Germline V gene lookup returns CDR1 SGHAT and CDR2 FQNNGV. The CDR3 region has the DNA TGTGCCAGCAGCCCGGCGAGTCGTGAGCAGTTCTTC. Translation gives CASSPASREQFF.